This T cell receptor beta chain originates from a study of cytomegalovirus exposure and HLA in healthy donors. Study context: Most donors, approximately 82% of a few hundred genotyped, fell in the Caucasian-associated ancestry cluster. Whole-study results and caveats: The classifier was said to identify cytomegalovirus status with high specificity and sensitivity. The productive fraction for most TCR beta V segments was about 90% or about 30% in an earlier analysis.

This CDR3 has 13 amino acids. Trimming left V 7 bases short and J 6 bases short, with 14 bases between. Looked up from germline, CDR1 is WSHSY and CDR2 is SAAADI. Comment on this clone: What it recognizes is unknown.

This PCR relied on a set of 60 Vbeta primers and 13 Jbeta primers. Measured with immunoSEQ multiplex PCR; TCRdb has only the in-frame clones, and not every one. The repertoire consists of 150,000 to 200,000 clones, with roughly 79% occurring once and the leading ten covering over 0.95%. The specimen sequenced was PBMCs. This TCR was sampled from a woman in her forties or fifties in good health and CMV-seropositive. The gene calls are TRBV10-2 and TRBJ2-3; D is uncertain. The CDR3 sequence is CASTLSWADTQYF. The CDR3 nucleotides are TGCGCCAGCACCCTGAGCTGGGCGGATACGCAGTATTTT.